The clone carrying this TCR beta chain has a count of ten or more. Its antigen is currently unknown. Germline loops: CDR1 ENHRY, CDR2 SYGVKD. The CDR3 spans 15 residues. Trimming stripped 4 bases from V and 2 bases from J, with 11 bases between. The sample is drawn from a study of spatial heterogeneity in lung cancer. General study points: Counts of expanded intratumoral alpha and beta TCRs tracked tumor mutation counts.

Time point noted: sample taken at primary tumor resection. Sequencing covered unsorted whole RNA taken from tumor, nontumor lung or frozen PBMC. TCRdb re-called the 5' RACE reads with MiXCR, one entry per CDR3 protein. This sample has nearly 15,000 distinct CDR3 sequences, with about 7% found just once. The chain uses TRBV10-3 and TRBJ2-2; D call uncertain. The specimen was lung tumor tissue, collected at surgery. The sequence was obtained from a male donor with early-stage non-small cell lung cancer. The CDR3 reads CAISGSADNTGELFF. DNA for the CDR3: TGTGCCATCAGTGGTTCCGCAGATAACACCGGGGAGCTGTTTTTT.